This T cell receptor beta chain derives from a study of shared clonotypes between healthy human individuals. For the study at large: Two women and a few men aged 18 to 49 served as donors. Each donor contributed plates that comprised three CD4 naive, three CD4 memory, two CD8 naive and one CD8 memory. Findings and limits, study-wide: Memory subsets had estimated richness that was generally smaller than that of naive subsets.

Naive CD8 cells were CD45RO-negative, positively selected for CCR7, excluding terminally differentiated effector memory CD45RA+ cells. Authors' data handling: With immunoSEQ giving junction-only sequences and no quality scores, filtering differed. Using immunoSEQ multiplex PCR, the repertoire was profiled, and TCRdb retains in-frame clones only, with some absent. V and J calls and clone size are given by that table; D and trimming were obtained from the DNA. Here the sample spans fewer than 850,000 clones, around 96% being singletons. CDR1 and CDR2 from the germline V gene are SEHNR and FQNEAQ (reference sequence). The CDR3 totals 16 residues. Trimming at V came to 5 bases and at J to 6 bases, leaving 7 bases not matched to a gene. Worth noting for this clone: Its cognate antigen is unknown.

The V and J genes are TRBV7-9 and TRBJ2-1, with 13 bases aligning to TRBD2. Sequencing was performed on naive CD8+ T cells sorted from blood. This clonotype originated in a man aged 30-40 years in good health. This chain's CDR3 is CASSPRGLAGTNEQFF. In DNA form, the CDR3 reads TGTGCCAGCAGCCCAAGGGGACTAGCGGGAACCAATGAGCAGTTCTTC. The variable domain in full, with the rest retrieved from reference TRBV7-9 and TRBJ2-1, is DTGVSQNPRHKITKRGQNVTFRCDPISEHNRLYWYRQTLGQGPEFLTYFQNEAQLEKSRLLSDRFSAERPKGSFSTLEIQRTEQGDSAMYLCASSPRGLAGTNEQFFGPGTRLTVL.